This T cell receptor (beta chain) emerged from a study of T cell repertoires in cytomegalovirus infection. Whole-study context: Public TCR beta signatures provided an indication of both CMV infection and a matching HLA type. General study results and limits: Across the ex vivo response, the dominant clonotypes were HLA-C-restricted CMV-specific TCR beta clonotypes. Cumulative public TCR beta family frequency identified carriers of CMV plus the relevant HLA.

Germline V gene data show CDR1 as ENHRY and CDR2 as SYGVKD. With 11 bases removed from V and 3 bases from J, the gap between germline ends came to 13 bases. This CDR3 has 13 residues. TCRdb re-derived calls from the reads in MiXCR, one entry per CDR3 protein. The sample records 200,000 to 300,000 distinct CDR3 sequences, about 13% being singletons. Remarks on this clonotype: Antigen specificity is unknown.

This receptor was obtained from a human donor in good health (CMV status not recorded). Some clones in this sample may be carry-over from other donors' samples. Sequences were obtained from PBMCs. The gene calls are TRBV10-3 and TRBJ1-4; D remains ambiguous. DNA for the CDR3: TGTGCCGCGACCCCTGGGGCTAATGAAAAACTGTTTTTT. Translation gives CAATPGANEKLFF.